The clone carrying this TCR beta chain has at least ten counts. Its target is unknown. The sample belongs to a study of T-cell reconstitution after alpha-beta-depleted transplantation in children. Construction of the TCRbeta library involved unique molecular identifiers. TCRdb reanalysed the PCR reads using MiXCR and keeps one entry per CDR3 protein. Of approximately 500,000 distinct CDR3 sequences listed, over 9.5% are singletons. Notes on the study in general: A year had passed since transplant, and T-cell counts and diversity by then came mostly from newly produced T cells. The study reportedly traced alpha-beta T cells about two months after transplant to several hundred expanded graft clones.

Germline V lookup: CDR1 SGHVS, CDR2 FNYEAQ. The CDR3 has 18 amino acids. V was pared by 0 bases and J by 3 bases, with 10 bases of the junction left unmatched. This receptor was taken from a child aged 2 to 10 with inherited bone marrow failure, due to receive a stem cell transplant. V gene TRBV7-6 combines with J gene TRBJ2-2; 7 bases map to TRBD1. This specimen was PBMCs, taken before TCRalphabeta/CD19-depleted stem cell transplant. Here the CDR3 reads CASSLASTGAGYTGELFF. The DNA of the CDR3 is TGTGCCAGCAGCTTAGCGTCTACAGGGGCAGGGTACACCGGGGAGCTGTTTTTT.